These 10 T cell receptor beta chains were sequenced from one sample in a study of T cells expressing NK-cell markers. Each CDR3 protein gets one entry in TCRdb, which reprocessed the 5' RACE reads and gives no DNA. Its table lists 550,000 or so distinct CDR3 sequences. Sequencing was carried out using blood T cells: a sorted CD56 or NKG2C T cell subset, CD4+ or CD8+ T cells, or bulk PBMC T cells (not recorded which). Receptor source: a man aged 18 to 30 in good health.

The chain joins TRBV6-5 to TRBJ1-6. The germline V gene encodes CDR1 MNHEY and CDR2 SVGAGI. The CDR3 has 16 amino acids. Here the CDR3 reads CASSYSRWQGDSPLHF.

The chain is built from TRBV7-2 and TRBJ2-5; checking the TCRdb D call of TRBD2 is not possible without DNA. From germline, CDR1 is SGHTA and CDR2 FQGNSA. This CDR3 has 17 amino acids. The CDR3 sequence is CASSSFSGLAGQETQYF.

The CDR3 sequence is CSATTGTSGVRNEQFF. The chain employs TRBV20-1 and TRBJ2-1; the TCRdb D gene call, TRBD2, has no DNA to confirm it. The CDR3 consists of 16 residues. CDR1 and CDR2 from the germline V gene are DFQATT and SNEGSKA (reference sequence).

CDR3 amino acids: CAWKSKGYGSHQPQHF. This chain joins TRBV30 and TRBJ1-5. CDR3 size: 16 residues. CDR1 and CDR2 from the germline V gene are GTSNPN and SVGIG (reference sequence).

This chain connects TRBV7-8 to TRBJ2-6. This CDR3 contains 15 residues. Germline-derived CDR1 and CDR2 are SGHVS and FQNEAQ. The CDR3 loop is CASRWGNSGANVLTF.

The chain uses TRBV10-2 and TRBJ2-1; absent DNA, TCRdb's TRBD2 call cannot be checked. The CDR3 is 18 amino acids. Germline assignment: CDR1 WSHSY and CDR2 SAAADI. The CDR3 sequence: CASSESKLAGAFYNEQFF.

The CDR3 spells CASSLAGTVSYKNTEAFF. J is TRBJ1-1 and V is TRBV5-5; TCRdb gives TRBD1 as the D gene, but with no DNA this cannot be confirmed. Germline CDR1 and CDR2: SGHKS and YYEKEE (reference sequence). The CDR3 length is 18 residues.

The chain combines TRBV29-1 with TRBJ2-7; TCRdb picks TRBD1, but there is no DNA to check that call. Germline assignment: CDR1 SQVTM and CDR2 ANQGSEA. This CDR3 region has 12 residues. The CDR3: CSVGAGAGGEYF.

The chain combines TRBV12-3 or TRBV12-4 with TRBJ2-4; TCRdb gives TRBD1 as the D gene, but with no DNA this cannot be confirmed. The CDR3 spans 13 residues. The CDR3 sequence: CASSFFPTGDQYF.

The CDR3 here is CASSEIVGEKLFF. The V gene is TRBV6-1, the J gene TRBJ1-4. The germline V gene has CDR1 MNHNS and CDR2 SASEGT. The CDR3 length is 13 residues.